This paragraph covers one TCR beta chain sequence. Its antigen is not known. The junction differs from germline at one of its ends, possibly a read error. PCR primers comprised 60 Vbeta and 13 Jbeta primers. Sequencing used immunoSEQ multiplex PCR; TCRdb keeps in-frame clones, though not all of them. The sample yields roughly 110,000 clones, around 64% seen once. The data originate from a study of cytomegalovirus exposure and HLA in healthy donors. General study points: When analyzed later, a missense DCLRE1C variant was found to be linked to TCR beta V- and J-gene trimming.

The material sequenced was PBMCs. This receptor was identified in a man between 25 and 39 years old in good health and CMV-seropositive.

CDR3 amino acids: CTSSFSGPWRGPNTGELFF. The DNA for the CDR3 is TGTACCAGCAGTTTTTCGGGGCCCTGGAGGGGCCCGAACACCGGGGAGCTGTTTTTT. The chain has TRBV27 and TRBJ2-2, with D perhaps matching TRBD2 (6 bases). CDR3 size: 19 residues. Germline V gene sequence: CDR1 MNHEY, CDR2 SMNVEV (reference sequence).